Below, 22 T cell receptor beta chains from the same sample are listed, as sequenced in a study of cytomegalovirus exposure and HLA in healthy donors. The PCR employed 60 Vbeta primers together with 13 Jbeta primers. Using immunoSEQ multiplex PCR, the repertoire was profiled, and TCRdb retains in-frame clones only, with some absent. Here the sample spans 130,000 to 150,000 clones, around four fifths being singletons. Sequencing was done on a sample of PBMCs. The origin of the receptors is a young man in good health and CMV-seronegative.

This sequence joins TRBV29-1 and TRBJ2-7, with TRBD2 identical over 8 bases. The CDR3 has 13 residues. Losses at the gene ends were 3 bases for V and 2 bases for J; bases not matched to a gene: 3. Germline CDR1 reads SQVTM; CDR2 reads ANQGSEA. The CDR3, as DNA: TGCAGCGTTGATTTCGGGAGGGCCTACGAGCAGTACTTC. Translation: CSVDFGRAYEQYF.

The sample holds one count of this clone. This chain joins TRBV5-1 and TRBJ1-5; D gene ambiguous. The CDR3 runs 16 residues. V lost 0 bases, J lost 0 bases, and 10 bases lay in between. Germline CDR1 reads SGHRS; CDR2 reads YFSETQ. CDR3 nucleotide sequence: TGCGCCAGCAGCTTGGGAGCGCAAAATAGCAATCAGCCCCAGCATTTT. This translates into CASSLGAQNSNQPQHF.

This chain uses TRBV5-6 with TRBJ2-2, with a possible D match to TRBD1 (6 bases). The V end was cut by 0 bases, the J end by 4 bases, with 13 bases between. Germline V gene sequence: CDR1 SGHDT, CDR2 YYEEEE. This CDR3 region has 16 residues. CDR3 amino acids: CASSLDRAPVTGELFF. Written as DNA, the CDR3 is TGTGCCAGCAGCTTGGACAGGGCCCCCGTCACCGGGGAGCTGTTTTTT.

The table lists this clone with many counts. In DNA form, the CDR3 reads TGTGCCAGCAAACGGGAAGCGGGGGGGTTCGGGGAGCAGTACTTC. Protein: CASKREAGGFGEQYF. The V call is TRBV6-1, the J call TRBJ2-7; 10 bases map to TRBD2. J lost 7 bases, V lost 7 bases, and 13 bases had no gene match. The germline V gene has CDR1 MNHNS and CDR2 SASEGT. The CDR3 consists of 15 residues.

V and J are TRBV2 and TRBJ1-6; 8 positions agree with TRBD1. J was trimmed by 3 bases and V by 3 bases; bases with no gene match: 4. The CDR3 consists of 16 residues. CDR1 SNHLY and CDR2 FYNNEI come from the germline V gene. The CDR3 sequence is CASSEADRGYNSPLHF. The DNA of the CDR3 is TGTGCCAGCAGTGAGGCTGACAGGGGCTATAATTCACCCCTCCACTTT.

This clone came up a few times. The CDR3 here is CATDTGNSPLHF. The CDR3 bases are TGTGCCACCGACACGGGAAATTCACCCCTCCACTTT. This rearrangement joins TRBV10-3 to TRBJ1-6; no firm D call. Germline V lookup: CDR1 ENHRY, CDR2 SYGVKD. The germline V and J ends were trimmed by 10 bases and 7 bases, with 11 bases remaining between them. The CDR3 is 12 residues long.

The V call is TRBV30, the J call TRBJ2-7; a possible D gene is TRBD2 (6 bases). Germline V gives CDR1 GTSNPN, CDR2 SVGIG (reference sequence). Trimming took 5 bases from V and 3 from J, leaving 8 bases between them. The CDR3 is made up of 11 amino acids. CDR3 residues: CAWGDFYEQYF. CDR3 coding DNA: TGTGCCTGGGGGGACTTCTACGAGCAGTACTTC.

The chain carries TRBV30 and TRBJ1-6; the D gene is possibly TRBD1 (5 bases). Trimming took 0 bases from V and 9 from J, leaving 6 bases between them. Germline loops: CDR1 GTSNPN, CDR2 SVGIG (reference sequence). The CDR3 is 12 amino acids. Here the CDR3 reads CAWSVGGSPLHF. CDR3 nucleotide sequence: TGTGCCTGGAGTGTCGGGGGTTCACCCCTCCACTTT. The variable domain in full, with the rest retrieved from reference TRBV30 and TRBJ1-6, is SQTIHQWPATLVQPVGSPLSLECTVEGTSNPNLYWYRQAAGRGLQLLFYSVGIGQISSEVPQNLSASRPQDRQFILSSKKLLLSDSGFYLCAWSVGGSPLHFGNGTRLTVT.

The chain couples TRBV4-1 to TRBJ2-3; tentative D call: TRBD1 (6 bases). Germline V gene sequence: CDR1 MGHRA, CDR2 YSYEKL. The ends were cut back, 4 bases at V and 4 bases at J, with 12 bases in the middle. There are 14 residues in the CDR3. The CDR3 DNA reads as TGCGCCAGCAGCCTAGAACAGGGTGCAGATACGCAGTATTTT. It codes for CASSLEQGADTQYF.

The chain is built from TRBV13 and TRBJ1-6, with a weak D call TRBD1 (6 bases). Trimming removed 3 bases at V and 4 bases at J, with 22 bases between. This CDR3 is 19 amino acids long. CDR1 PRHDT and CDR2 FYEKMQ come from the germline V gene (reference sequence). The CDR3 coding sequence is TGTGCCAGCAGCTTGGTGGGACAATCCCTGTGGCGGTATAATTCACCCCTCCACTTT. Encoded protein: CASSLVGQSLWRYNSPLHF.

The rearrangement joins TRBV27 to TRBJ1-6; 10 bases align to TRBD1. The germline V gene encodes CDR1 MNHEY and CDR2 SMNVEV (reference sequence). The CDR3 covers 13 residues. J was trimmed by 7 bases and V by 6 bases; bases with no gene match: 0. The CDR3 DNA is TGTGCCAGCAGGGGACAGGGGAATTCACCCCTCCACTTT. Its protein product is CASRGQGNSPLHF.

The chain combines TRBV30 with TRBJ1-5; the D is unclear. The CDR3 covers 14 residues. V was pared by 7 bases and J by 3 bases, with 16 bases between. Germline values: CDR1 GTSNPN, CDR2 SVGIG (reference sequence). The CDR3 here is CALSAAGFNQPQHF. The CDR3 DNA is TGTGCCTTATCCGCGGCCGGGTTCAATCAGCCCCAGCATTTT.

The CDR3 here is CASSSDRAPYGYTF. CDR3 DNA: TGTGCCAGCAGCTCAGACAGGGCCCCTTATGGCTACACCTTC. This chain joins TRBV5-4 and TRBJ1-2, with 7 positions matching TRBD1. J gave up 5 bases and V 3 bases, and 7 bases lay outside the gene matches. The CDR3 sequence is 14 residues long. Germline CDR1 is SGHNT and CDR2 is YYREEE (reference sequence).

Only a few counts were recorded for this clone. This specimen includes other DNA sequences encoding the same CDR3. The V gene is TRBV5-1, the J gene TRBJ2-1; D unresolved. The CDR3 is 13 residues long. CDR1 and CDR2 (germline): SGHRS, YFSETQ. V lost 0 bases, J lost 6 bases, and 7 bases lay in between. CDR3 residues: CASSLGQVNEQFF. CDR3 sequence (DNA): TGCGCCAGCAGCTTGGGCCAGGTCAATGAGCAGTTCTTC.

The V call is TRBV5-4, the J call TRBJ2-7, with a possible D match to TRBD2 (5 bases). CDR3 length: 15 residues. CDR1 and CDR2 (germline): SGHNT, YYREEE (reference sequence). Trimming shortened V by 3 bases and J by 1 base, and 14 bases separated the two germline ends. CDR3 DNA: TGTGCCAGCAGCTCCACGTTGACTATTTCCTACGAGCAGTACTTC. This encodes CASSSTLTISYEQYF.

The CDR3, as DNA: TGTGCCAGCAGCCCAGGGACAGGGAATCAGCCCCAGCATTTT. It translates to CASSPGTGNQPQHF. The chain has TRBV11-2 and TRBJ1-5; the match to TRBD1 covers 9 bases. This CDR3 contains 14 residues. Germline V gene lookup returns CDR1 SGHAT and CDR2 FQNNGV. With 5 bases clipped from V and 4 bases from J, the junction kept 3 bases outside the gene matches.

The chain combines TRBV18 with TRBJ2-3, with D possibly being TRBD2 (6 bases). CDR1 KGHSH and CDR2 LQKENI come from the germline V gene. The CDR3 length is 16 residues. The V gene lost 1 base and the J gene lost 1 base, with 12 bases spanning the gap. The CDR3 loop reads CASSPRGLSGTDTQYF. For the CDR3, the DNA is TGTGCCAGCTCACCACGAGGACTAAGTGGCACAGATACGCAGTATTTT.

The J gene is TRBJ1-1, the V gene TRBV27; 7 nucleotides align to TRBD1. In germline, CDR1 is MNHEY, CDR2 SMNVEV (reference sequence). V shed 2 bases and J 4 bases; nucleotides not matched to a gene: 4. The CDR3 is made up of 14 amino acids. CDR3 DNA: TGTGCCAGCAGTTTAAGACAGGGCGGCACTGAAGCTTTCTTT. This gives the protein CASSLRQGGTEAFF.

CDR3 sequence: CASRFVSSYEQYF. CDR3 nucleotides: TGTGCCAGCAGATTTGTGAGCTCCTACGAGCAGTACTTC. The chain uses TRBV28 and TRBJ2-7, with no clear D. The germline V gene encodes CDR1 MDHEN and CDR2 SYDVKM. The CDR3 has 13 amino acids. Trimming shortened V by 6 bases and J by 0 bases, and 9 bases separated the two germline ends.

The chain uses TRBV2 and TRBJ2-3, with no clear D. From germline, CDR1 is SNHLY and CDR2 FYNNEI. V lost 3 bases and J 0 bases, leaving 13 bases between the germline ends. CDR3 length equals 16 residues. The chain's CDR3 is CASSDDWAASTDTQYF. CDR3 DNA: TGTGCCAGCAGTGATGATTGGGCAGCCAGCACAGATACGCAGTATTTT.

The CDR3 nucleotides read TGTGCCATCAGTGACCTAAGGACAGGGAGGGAGACCCAGTACTTC. This gives the protein CAISDLRTGRETQYF. The chain combines TRBV10-3 with TRBJ2-5; 8 bases fit TRBD1. With V trimmed by 3 bases and J by 5 bases, 8 bases remained unmatched. Germline-derived CDR1 and CDR2 are ENHRY and SYGVKD. The CDR3 loop spans 15 amino acids.

This chain uses TRBV5-1 with TRBJ1-5; D is perhaps TRBD1 (6 bases). The CDR3 totals 15 residues. Trimming stripped 5 bases from V and 3 bases from J, with 15 bases between. Germline V CDR1 and CDR2: SGHRS, YFSETQ. The CDR3, as DNA: TGCGCCAGCAGATCGCACAGGGCTTCCAATCAGCCCCAGCATTTT. As protein: CASRSHRASNQPQHF.